Shown below are 14 T cell receptor beta chains from a single sample sequenced in a study of T cells in Graves' hyperthyroidism and ophthalmopathy. Authors of the study amplified TCR beta CDR3 regions from RNA transcripts. A set of HTBI primers served as the primers for a first-round RT-PCR of the TCR CDR3. TCRdb re-called the multiplex PCR reads through MiXCR, storing one row per CDR3 protein. The table includes approximately 400,000 distinct CDR3 sequences, around 14% detected once. Input material: blood. The receptors derive from a woman in her 30s with Graves' hyperthyroidism.

This clonotype was seen ten or more times. V is TRBV2 and J is TRBJ2-3; 10 bases are a match to TRBD2. The length of the CDR3 is 14 residues. Trimming removed 8 bases from V and 3 bases from J; junction bases left unmatched: 5. CDR1 is SNHLY and CDR2 is FYNNEI in the germline V gene. The CDR3 loop reads CASGLAGGTDTQYF. CDR3 nucleotide sequence: TGTGCCAGCGGGTTAGCGGGAGGAACAGATACGCAGTATTTT.

There are many counts of this clonotype. The V and J genes are TRBV3-1 and TRBJ2-7, with 11 bases lining up with TRBD2. The V segment lost 2 bases and the J segment 6 bases; nucleotides outside the gene matches: 3. This CDR3 region has 14 residues. Germline CDR1 is LGHDT and CDR2 is YNNKEL (reference sequence). CDR3 coding DNA: TGTGCCAGCAGCCAAACTAGCGGGAGCTTCGAGCAGTACTTC. It translates to CASSQTSGSFEQYF.

The V gene is TRBV6-1, the J gene TRBJ2-1, with 8 bases aligning to TRBD2. The CDR3 extends over 15 amino acids. The junction had 14 bases not matched to a gene; V was cut back by 10 bases and J by 6 bases. Germline CDR1 is MNHNS and CDR2 is SASEGT. CDR3 sequence reads: CATHRPAGDGNEQFF. The CDR3 nucleotides are TGTGCCACCCATAGGCCAGCGGGAGATGGCAATGAGCAGTTCTTC.

This chain uses TRBV10-3 with TRBJ1-4; weak D call: TRBD1 (6 bases). Germline loops: CDR1 ENHRY, CDR2 SYGVKD. This CDR3 is 13 amino acids long. The V and J ends lost 7 bases and 5 bases respectively, with 11 bases between them. CDR3 amino acids: CAINQGKNEKLFF. In nucleotides, the CDR3 is TGTGCCATCAATCAGGGGAAAAATGAAAAACTGTTTTTT.

There are many counts of this clonotype. The chain links TRBV28 to TRBJ2-3; D uncertain. Germline-derived CDR1 and CDR2 are MDHEN and SYDVKM. The CDR3 spans 15 residues. Trimming left V 5 bases short and J 4 bases short, with 16 bases between. In DNA, the CDR3 is TGTGCCAGCAGTCCCGGATATGCCCGACCAGATACGCAGTATTTT. This codes for CASSPGYARPDTQYF.

This clonotype was detected many times. This chain links TRBV6-1 with TRBJ2-7; 9 bases are a match to TRBD2. Germline CDR1 is MNHNS and CDR2 is SASEGT. The CDR3 runs 15 residues. J gave up 4 bases and V 6 bases, and 10 bases lay outside the gene matches. The chain's CDR3 is CASSVNGLAGYEQYF. The DNA of the CDR3 is TGTGCCAGCAGCGTCAATGGCCTAGCGGGATACGAGCAGTACTTC.

This clonotype was observed a few times. The chain joins TRBV20-1 to TRBJ2-7; 9 bases line up with TRBD2. The CDR3 totals 14 residues. Germline trimming cut 1 base from V and 2 bases from J; bases unmatched to any gene: 3. CDR1 and CDR2 (germline): DFQATT, SNEGSKA (reference sequence). The CDR3 reads CSARGTSDTYEQYF. In DNA, the CDR3 is TGCAGTGCTAGAGGGACTAGCGATACCTACGAGCAGTACTTC.

This clonotype was observed at least ten times. The genes are TRBV28 and TRBJ2-7; TRBD2 agrees at 9 bases. The CDR3 contains 18 residues. Germline CDR1 MDHEN, CDR2 SYDVKM. J was trimmed by 5 bases and V by 6 bases; bases with no gene match: 20. CDR3 sequence: CASRTGTSRLVKVNEQYF. Here the CDR3 DNA reads TGTGCCAGCAGGACCGGGACTAGCAGACTGGTTAAGGTAAACGAGCAGTACTTC.

This clonotype was detected ten times or more. CDR3 coding DNA: TGCAGTGCTGGGAGCAGCCGAATTAGCACAGATACGCAGTATTTT. It yields the protein CSAGSSRISTDTQYF. This chain links TRBV20-1 with TRBJ2-3, with a weak D call TRBD2 (5 bases). CDR3 length equals 15 residues. Trimming removed 5 bases at V and 0 bases at J, with 15 bases between. Germline V CDR1 and CDR2: DFQATT, SNEGSKA (reference sequence).

This clonotype was seen ten or more times. One end of the junction does not line up with germline, which may come from a read error. The genes are TRBV7-2 and TRBJ2-1; 16 bases fit TRBD2. Germline lookup yields CDR1 SGHTA and CDR2 FQGNSA. The CDR3 length is 16 residues. This CDR3 is CASSLAGTSGRDEQFF. The CDR3 nucleotides read TGTGCCAGCAGCCTAGCTGGGACTAGCGGGAGGGATGAGCAGTTCTTC.

This clonotype occurred many times. V is TRBV3-1 and J is TRBJ1-1; D not certain. V lost 3 bases, J lost 4 bases, and 9 bases lay in between. This CDR3 region has 13 residues. Germline V lookup: CDR1 LGHDT, CDR2 YNNKEL (reference sequence). CDR3 sequence reads: CASSQGWGTEAFF. The CDR3 DNA follows: TGTGCCAGCAGCCAGGGCTGGGGCACTGAAGCTTTCTTT.

There are many counts of this clonotype. CDR3 nucleotides: TGTGCCAGCAGTGACCTCCTTCCTAGCGGGAGACAGACCGGGGAGCTGTTTTTT. It yields the protein CASSDLLPSGRQTGELFF. This chain connects TRBV2 to TRBJ2-2, with 10 bases lining up with TRBD2. Germline V lookup: CDR1 SNHLY, CDR2 FYNNEI. The CDR3 covers 18 residues. The V segment lost 3 bases and the J segment 5 bases; nucleotides outside the gene matches: 12.

This clonotype was counted ten times or more. The chain uses TRBV13 and TRBJ2-3, with TRBD2 matching 9 bases. In germline, CDR1 is PRHDT, CDR2 FYEKMQ (reference sequence). With 6 bases clipped from V and 1 base from J, the junction kept 2 bases outside the gene matches. CDR3 length equals 14 residues. The CDR3 here is CASRIAGGTDTQYF. CDR3 sequence (DNA): TGTGCCAGCAGGATAGCGGGGGGCACAGATACGCAGTATTTT.

This clonotype was counted only a few times. This chain uses TRBV29-1 with TRBJ1-1; D remains unclear. This CDR3 has 13 amino acids. V lost 4 bases, J lost 1 base, and 10 bases lay in between. CDR1 and CDR2 from the germline V gene are SQVTM and ANQGSEA. CDR3 region: CSVVRRGNTEAFF. The CDR3 DNA reads TGCAGCGTTGTCCGGCGTGGGAACACTGAAGCTTTCTTT. Combining the CDR3 with reference TRBV29-1 and TRBJ1-1 gives the whole variable domain SAVISQKPSRDICQRGTSLTIQCQVDSQVTMMFWYRQQPGQSLTLIATANQGSEATYESGFVIDKFPISRPNLTFSTLTVSNMSPEDSSIYLCSVVRRGNTEAFFGQGTRLTVV.